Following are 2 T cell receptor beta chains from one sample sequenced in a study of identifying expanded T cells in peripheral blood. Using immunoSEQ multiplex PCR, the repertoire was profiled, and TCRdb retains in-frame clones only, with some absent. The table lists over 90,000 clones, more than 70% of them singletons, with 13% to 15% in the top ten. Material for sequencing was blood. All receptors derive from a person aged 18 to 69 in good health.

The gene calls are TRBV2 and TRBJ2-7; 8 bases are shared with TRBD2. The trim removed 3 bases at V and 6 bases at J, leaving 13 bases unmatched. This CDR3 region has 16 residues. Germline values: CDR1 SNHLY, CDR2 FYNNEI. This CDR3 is CASSEYPLAGGIEQYF. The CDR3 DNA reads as TGTGCCAGCAGTGAGTACCCTCTTGCGGGAGGTATCGAGCAGTACTTC. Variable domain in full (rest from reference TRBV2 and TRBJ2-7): EPEVTQTPSHQVTQMGQEVILRCVPISNHLYFYWYRQILGQKVEFLVSFYNNEISEKSEIFDDQFSVERPDGSNFTLKIRSTKLEDSAMYFCASSEYPLAGGIEQYFGPGTRLTVT.

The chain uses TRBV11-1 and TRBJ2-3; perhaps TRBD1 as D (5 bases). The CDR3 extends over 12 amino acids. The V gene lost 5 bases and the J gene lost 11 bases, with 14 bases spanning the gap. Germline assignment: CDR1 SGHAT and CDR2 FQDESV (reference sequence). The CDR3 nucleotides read TGTGCCAGCAGCCTAGACCAGGGAAGGCAGTATTTT. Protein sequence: CASSLDQGRQYF.